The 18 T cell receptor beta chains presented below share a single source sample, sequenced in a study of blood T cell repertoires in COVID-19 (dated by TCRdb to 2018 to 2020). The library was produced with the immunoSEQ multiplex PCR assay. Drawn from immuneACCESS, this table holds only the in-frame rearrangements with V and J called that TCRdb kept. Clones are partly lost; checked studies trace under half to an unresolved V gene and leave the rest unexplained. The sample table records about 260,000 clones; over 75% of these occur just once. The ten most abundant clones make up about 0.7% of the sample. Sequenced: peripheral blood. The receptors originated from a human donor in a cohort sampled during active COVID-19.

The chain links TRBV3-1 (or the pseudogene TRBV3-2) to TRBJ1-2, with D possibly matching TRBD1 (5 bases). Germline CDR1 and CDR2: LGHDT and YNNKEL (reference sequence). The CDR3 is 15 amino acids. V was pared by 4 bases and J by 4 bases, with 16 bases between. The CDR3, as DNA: TGTGCCAGCAGCCCCTTAAATGGGGGGGGCTATGGCTACACCTTC. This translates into CASSPLNGGGYGYTF.

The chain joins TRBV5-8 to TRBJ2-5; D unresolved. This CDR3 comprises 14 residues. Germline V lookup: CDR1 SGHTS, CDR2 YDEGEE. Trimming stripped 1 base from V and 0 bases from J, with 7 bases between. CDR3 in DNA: TGTGCCAGCAGCTTGCTGACTTACCAAGAGACCCAGTACTTC. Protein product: CASSLLTYQETQYF.

CDR3 bases: TGTGCCAGTAGTCCGCGGACTAGCGGGTCAAGCTCCTACGAGCAGTACTTC. Translation: CASSPRTSGSSSYEQYF. V is TRBV19 and J is TRBJ2-7; 11 positions agree with TRBD2. The CDR3 is made up of 17 amino acids. Germline V lookup: CDR1 LNHDA, CDR2 SQIVND (reference sequence). V was pared by 5 bases and J by 0 bases, with 9 bases of the junction left unmatched.

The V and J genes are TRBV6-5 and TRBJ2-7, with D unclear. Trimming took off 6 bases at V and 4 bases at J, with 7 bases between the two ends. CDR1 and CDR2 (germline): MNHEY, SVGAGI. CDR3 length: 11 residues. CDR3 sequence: CASSLGYEQYF. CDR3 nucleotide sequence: TGTGCCAGCAGCCTCGGGTACGAGCAGTACTTC.

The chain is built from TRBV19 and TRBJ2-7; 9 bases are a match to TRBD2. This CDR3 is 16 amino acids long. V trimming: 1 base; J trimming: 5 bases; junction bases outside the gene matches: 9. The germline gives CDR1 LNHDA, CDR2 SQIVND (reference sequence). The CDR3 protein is CASSIVAGVGPDEQYF. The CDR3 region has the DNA TGTGCCAGTAGTATAGTAGCGGGAGTAGGCCCGGACGAGCAGTACTTC. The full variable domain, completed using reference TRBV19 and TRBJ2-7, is DGGITQSPKYLFRKEGQNVTLSCEQNLNHDAMYWYRQDPGQGLRLIYYSQIVNDFQKGDIAEGYSVSREKKESFPLTVTSAQKNPTAFYLCASSIVAGVGPDEQYFGPGTRLTVT.

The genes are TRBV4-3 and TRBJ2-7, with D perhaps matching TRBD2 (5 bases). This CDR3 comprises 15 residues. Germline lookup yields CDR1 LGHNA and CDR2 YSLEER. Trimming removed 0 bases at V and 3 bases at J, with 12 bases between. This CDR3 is CASSQDRVASYEQYF. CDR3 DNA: TGCGCCAGCAGCCAAGATAGGGTAGCGAGCTACGAGCAGTACTTC.

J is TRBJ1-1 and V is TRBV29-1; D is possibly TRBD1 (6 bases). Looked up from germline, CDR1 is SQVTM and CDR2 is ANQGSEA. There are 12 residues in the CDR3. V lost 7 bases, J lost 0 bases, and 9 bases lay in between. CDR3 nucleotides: TGCAGCGGCGGACAGATGAACACTGAAGCTTTCTTT. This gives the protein CSGGQMNTEAFF.

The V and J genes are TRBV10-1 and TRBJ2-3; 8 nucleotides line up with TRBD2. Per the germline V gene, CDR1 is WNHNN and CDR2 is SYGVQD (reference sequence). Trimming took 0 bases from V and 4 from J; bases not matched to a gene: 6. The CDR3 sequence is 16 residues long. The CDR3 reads CASSESVGGASDTQYF. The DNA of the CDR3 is TGCGCCAGCAGTGAGTCGGTCGGGGGGGCCTCAGATACGCAGTATTTT.

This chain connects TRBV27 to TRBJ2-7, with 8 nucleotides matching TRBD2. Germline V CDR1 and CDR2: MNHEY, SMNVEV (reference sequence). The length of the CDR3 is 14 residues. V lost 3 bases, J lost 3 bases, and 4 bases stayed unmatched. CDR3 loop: CASSLQRGGYEQYF. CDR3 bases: TGTGCCAGCAGTTTGCAACGGGGGGGCTACGAGCAGTACTTC.

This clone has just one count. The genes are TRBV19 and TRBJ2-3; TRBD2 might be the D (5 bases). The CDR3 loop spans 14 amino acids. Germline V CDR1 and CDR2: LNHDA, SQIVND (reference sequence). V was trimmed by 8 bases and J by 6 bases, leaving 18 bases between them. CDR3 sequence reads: CASEGRLAADTQYF. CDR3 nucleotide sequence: TGTGCCAGTGAGGGCCGGCTAGCAGCGGATACGCAGTATTTT.

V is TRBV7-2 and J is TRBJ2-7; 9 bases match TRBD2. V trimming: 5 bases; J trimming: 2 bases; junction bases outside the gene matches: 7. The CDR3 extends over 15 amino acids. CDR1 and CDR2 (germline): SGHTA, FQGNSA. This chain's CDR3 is CASSPIAGVTYEQYF. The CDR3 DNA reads TGTGCCAGCAGCCCAATAGCGGGGGTAACCTACGAGCAGTACTTC.

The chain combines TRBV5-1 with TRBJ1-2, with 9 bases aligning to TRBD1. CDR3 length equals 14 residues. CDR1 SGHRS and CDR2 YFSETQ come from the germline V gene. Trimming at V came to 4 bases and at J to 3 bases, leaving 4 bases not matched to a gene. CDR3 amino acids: CASSPRTGDYGYTF. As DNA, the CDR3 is TGCGCCAGCAGCCCAAGGACAGGGGACTATGGCTACACCTTC.

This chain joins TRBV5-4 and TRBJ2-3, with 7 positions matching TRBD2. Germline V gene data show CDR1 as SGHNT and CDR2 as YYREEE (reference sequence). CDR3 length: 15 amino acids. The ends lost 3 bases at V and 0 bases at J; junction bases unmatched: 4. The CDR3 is CASSWGGSSTDTQYF. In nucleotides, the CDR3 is TGTGCCAGCAGCTGGGGGGGGAGTAGCACAGATACGCAGTATTTT. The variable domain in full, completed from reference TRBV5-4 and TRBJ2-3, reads ETGVTQSPTHLIKTRGQQVTLRCSSQSGHNTVSWYQQALGQGPQFIFQYYREEENGRGNFPPRFSGLQFPNYSSELNVNALELDDSALYLCASSWGGSSTDTQYFGPGTRLTVL.

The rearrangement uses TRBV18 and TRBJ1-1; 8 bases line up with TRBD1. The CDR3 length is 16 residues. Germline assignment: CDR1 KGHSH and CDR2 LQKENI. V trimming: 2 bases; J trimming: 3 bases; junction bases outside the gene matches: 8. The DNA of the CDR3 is TGTGCCAGCTCACCATACCAGGGGGCCATGGACACTGAAGCTTTCTTT. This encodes CASSPYQGAMDTEAFF. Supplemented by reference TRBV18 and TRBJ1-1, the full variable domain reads NAGVMQNPRHLVRRRGQEARLRCSPMKGHSHVYWYRQLPEEGLKFMVYLQKENIIDESGMPKERFSAEFPKEGPSILRIQQVVRGDSAAYFCASSPYQGAMDTEAFFGQGTRLTVV.

The CDR3 nucleotides read TGCGCCAGCAGCCAAGATCTGAGTGTAGACTACCTCACCTACGAGCAGTACTTC. Amino acid sequence: CASSQDLSVDYLTYEQYF. The chain couples TRBV4-3 to TRBJ2-7; a weak D match, TRBD2 (5 bases). CDR1 LGHNA and CDR2 YSLEER come from the germline V gene. The germline V and J ends were trimmed by 0 bases and 2 bases, with 20 bases remaining between them. The CDR3 contains 18 residues.

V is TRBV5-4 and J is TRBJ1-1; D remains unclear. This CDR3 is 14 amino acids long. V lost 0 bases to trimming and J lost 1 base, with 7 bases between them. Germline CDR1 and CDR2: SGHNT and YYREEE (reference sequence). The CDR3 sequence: CASSLDPGNTEAFF. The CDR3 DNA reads TGTGCCAGCAGCTTGGACCCAGGGAACACTGAAGCTTTCTTT.

The CDR3 spells CASSLNRDRYEQYF. DNA for the CDR3: TGTGCCAGCAGTTTAAACCGGGACAGATACGAGCAGTACTTC. The rearrangement uses TRBV6-5 and TRBJ2-7; TRBD1 agrees at 7 bases. V shed 4 bases and J 4 bases; nucleotides not matched to a gene: 7. This CDR3 spans 14 amino acids. Looked up from germline, CDR1 is MNHEY and CDR2 is SVGAGI.

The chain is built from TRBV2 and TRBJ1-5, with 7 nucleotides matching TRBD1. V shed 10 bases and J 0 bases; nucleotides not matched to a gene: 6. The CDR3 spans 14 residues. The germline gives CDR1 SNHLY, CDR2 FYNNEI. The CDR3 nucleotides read TGTGCCACCCAGGGGGTTAATAGCAATCAGCCCCAGCATTTT. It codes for CATQGVNSNQPQHF.